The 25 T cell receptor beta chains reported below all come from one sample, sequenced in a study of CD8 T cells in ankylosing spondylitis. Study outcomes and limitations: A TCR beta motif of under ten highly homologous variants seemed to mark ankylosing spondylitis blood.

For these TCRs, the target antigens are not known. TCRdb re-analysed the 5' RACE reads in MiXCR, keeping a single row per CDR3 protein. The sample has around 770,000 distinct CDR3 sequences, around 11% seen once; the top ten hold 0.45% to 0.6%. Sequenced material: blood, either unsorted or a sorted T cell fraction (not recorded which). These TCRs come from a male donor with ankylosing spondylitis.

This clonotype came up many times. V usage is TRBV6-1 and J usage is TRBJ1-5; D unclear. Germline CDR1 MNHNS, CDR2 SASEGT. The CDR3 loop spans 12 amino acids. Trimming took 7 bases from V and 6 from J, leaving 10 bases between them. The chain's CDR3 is CASNLGVQPQHF. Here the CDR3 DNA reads TGTGCCAGCAACCTCGGCGTTCAGCCCCAGCATTTT.

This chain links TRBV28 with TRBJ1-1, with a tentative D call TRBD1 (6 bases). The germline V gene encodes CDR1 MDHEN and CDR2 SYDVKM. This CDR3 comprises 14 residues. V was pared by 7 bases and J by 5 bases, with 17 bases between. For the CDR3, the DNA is TGTGCCAGCACCCGGGGGGGCGCGACGACTGAAGCTTTCTTT. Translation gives CASTRGGATTEAFF.

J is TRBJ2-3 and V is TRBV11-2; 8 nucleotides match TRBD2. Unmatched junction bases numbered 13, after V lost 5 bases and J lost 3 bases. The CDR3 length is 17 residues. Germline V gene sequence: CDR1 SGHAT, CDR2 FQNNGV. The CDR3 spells CASSPRGTGGRTDTQYF. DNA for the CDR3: TGTGCCAGCAGCCCGAGGGGGACGGGAGGGCGTACAGATACGCAGTATTTT.

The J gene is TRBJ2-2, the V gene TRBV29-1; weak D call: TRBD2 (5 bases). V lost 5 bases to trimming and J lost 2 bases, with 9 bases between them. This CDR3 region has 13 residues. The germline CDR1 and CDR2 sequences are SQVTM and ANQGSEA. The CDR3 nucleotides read TGCAGCGTTCGGGGAGCCAACACCGGGGAGCTGTTTTTT. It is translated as CSVRGANTGELFF.

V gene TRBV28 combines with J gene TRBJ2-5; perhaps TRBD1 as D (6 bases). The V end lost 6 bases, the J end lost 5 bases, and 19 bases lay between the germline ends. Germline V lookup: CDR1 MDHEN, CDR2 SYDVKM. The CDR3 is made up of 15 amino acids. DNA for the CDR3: TGTGCCAGCAGCCGCAGGGGTCGGGACGATGAGACCCAGTACTTC. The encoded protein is CASSRRGRDDETQYF.

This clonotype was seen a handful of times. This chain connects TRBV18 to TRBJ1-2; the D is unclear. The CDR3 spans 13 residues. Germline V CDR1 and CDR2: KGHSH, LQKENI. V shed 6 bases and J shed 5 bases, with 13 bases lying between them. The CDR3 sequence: CASSPSPDYGYTF. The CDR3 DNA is TGTGCCAGCTCCCCGAGCCCGGATTATGGCTACACCTTC.

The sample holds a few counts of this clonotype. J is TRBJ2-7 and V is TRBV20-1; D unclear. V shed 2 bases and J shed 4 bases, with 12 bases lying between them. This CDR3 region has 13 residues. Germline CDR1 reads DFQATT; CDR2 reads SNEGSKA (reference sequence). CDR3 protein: CSARSGRTYEQYF. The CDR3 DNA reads TGCAGTGCTAGATCCGGGCGTACATACGAGCAGTACTTC.

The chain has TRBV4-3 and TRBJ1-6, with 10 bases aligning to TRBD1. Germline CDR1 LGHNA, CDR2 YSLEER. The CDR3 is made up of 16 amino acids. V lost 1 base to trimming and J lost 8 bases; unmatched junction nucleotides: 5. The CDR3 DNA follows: TGCGCCAGCAGCCAAGGACAGGGGGCTGGGGATTCACCCCTCCACTTT. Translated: CASSQGQGAGDSPLHF.

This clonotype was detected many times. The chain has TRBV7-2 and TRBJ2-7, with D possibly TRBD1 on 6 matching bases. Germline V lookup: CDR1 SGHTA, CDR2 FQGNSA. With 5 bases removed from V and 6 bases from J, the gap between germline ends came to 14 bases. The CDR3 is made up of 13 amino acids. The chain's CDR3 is CASSQGQGSEQYF. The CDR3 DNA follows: TGTGCCAGCAGCCAGGGGCAGGGGTCCGAGCAGTACTTC.

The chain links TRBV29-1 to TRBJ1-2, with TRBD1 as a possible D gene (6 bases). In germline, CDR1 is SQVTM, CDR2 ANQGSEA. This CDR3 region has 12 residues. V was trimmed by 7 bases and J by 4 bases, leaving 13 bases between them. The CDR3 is CSGGGLFYGYTF. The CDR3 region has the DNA TGCAGCGGAGGGGGTCTATTCTATGGCTACACCTTC.

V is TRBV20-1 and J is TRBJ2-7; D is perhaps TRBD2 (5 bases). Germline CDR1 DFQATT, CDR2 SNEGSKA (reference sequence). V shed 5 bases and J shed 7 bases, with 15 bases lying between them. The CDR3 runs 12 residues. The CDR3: CSAPGIGNEQYF. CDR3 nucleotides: TGCAGTGCTCCGGGGATAGGGAATGAGCAGTACTTC.

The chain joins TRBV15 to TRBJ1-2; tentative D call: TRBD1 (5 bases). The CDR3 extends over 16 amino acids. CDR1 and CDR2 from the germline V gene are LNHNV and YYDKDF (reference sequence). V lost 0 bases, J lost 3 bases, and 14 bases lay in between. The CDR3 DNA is TGTGCCACCAGCAGAGATGTAGCAGGGAGCTACTATGGCTACACCTTC. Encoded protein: CATSRDVAGSYYGYTF.

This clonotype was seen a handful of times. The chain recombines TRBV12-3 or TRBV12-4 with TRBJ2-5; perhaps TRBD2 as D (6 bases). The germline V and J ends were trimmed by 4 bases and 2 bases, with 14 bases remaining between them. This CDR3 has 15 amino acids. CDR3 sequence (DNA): TGTGCCAGCAGTTCGGGGAGGATTGAGCAAGAGACCCAGTACTTC. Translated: CASSSGRIEQETQYF.

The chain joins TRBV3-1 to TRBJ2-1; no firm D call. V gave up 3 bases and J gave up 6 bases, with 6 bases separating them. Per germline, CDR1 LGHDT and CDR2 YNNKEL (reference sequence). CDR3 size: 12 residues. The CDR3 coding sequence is TGTGCCAGCAGCCAGCTCATCAATGAGCAGTTCTTC. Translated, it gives CASSQLINEQFF.

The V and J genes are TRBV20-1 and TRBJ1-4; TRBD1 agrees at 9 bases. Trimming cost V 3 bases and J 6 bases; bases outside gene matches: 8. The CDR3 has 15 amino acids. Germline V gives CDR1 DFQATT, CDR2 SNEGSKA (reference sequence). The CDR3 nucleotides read TGCAGTGCTAGGCCTGGACAGGGGCTTTATGAAAAACTGTTTTTT. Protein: CSARPGQGLYEKLFF.

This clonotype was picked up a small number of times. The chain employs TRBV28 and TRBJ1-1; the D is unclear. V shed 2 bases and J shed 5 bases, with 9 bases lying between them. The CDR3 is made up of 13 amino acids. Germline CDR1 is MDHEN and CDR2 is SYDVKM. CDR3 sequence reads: CASSLPKNTEAFF. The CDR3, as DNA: TGTGCCAGCAGTTTACCGAAAAATACTGAAGCTTTCTTT.

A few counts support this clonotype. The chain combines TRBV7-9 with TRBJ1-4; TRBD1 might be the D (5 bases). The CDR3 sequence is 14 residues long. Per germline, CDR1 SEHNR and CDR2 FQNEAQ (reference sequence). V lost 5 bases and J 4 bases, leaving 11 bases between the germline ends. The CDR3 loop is CASSAPGLNEKLFF. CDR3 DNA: TGTGCCAGCAGCGCCCCGGGGCTTAATGAAAAACTGTTTTTT.

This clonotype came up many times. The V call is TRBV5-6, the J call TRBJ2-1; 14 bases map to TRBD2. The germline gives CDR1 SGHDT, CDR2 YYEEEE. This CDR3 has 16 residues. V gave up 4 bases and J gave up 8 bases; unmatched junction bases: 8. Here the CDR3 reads CASSPTGTSGRDEQFF. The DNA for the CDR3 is TGTGCCAGCAGCCCAACCGGGACTAGCGGGAGAGATGAGCAGTTCTTC.

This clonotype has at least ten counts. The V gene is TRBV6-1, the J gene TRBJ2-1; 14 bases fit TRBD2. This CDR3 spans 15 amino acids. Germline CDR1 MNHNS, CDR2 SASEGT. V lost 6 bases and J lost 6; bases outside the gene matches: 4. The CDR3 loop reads CASRHGTSGGNEQFF. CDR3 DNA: TGTGCCAGCAGACACGGGACTAGCGGGGGCAATGAGCAGTTCTTC.

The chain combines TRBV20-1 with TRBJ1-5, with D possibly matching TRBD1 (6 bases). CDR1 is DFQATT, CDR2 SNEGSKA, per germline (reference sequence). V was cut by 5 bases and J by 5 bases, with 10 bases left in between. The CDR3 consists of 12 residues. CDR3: CSASDRHQPQHF. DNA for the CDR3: TGCAGTGCTTCGGACAGACATCAGCCCCAGCATTTT.

CDR3 DNA: TGCGCCAGCAGCCAAAGGGGCACTAGCGGGGTCGGAGATACGCAGTATTTT. It is translated as CASSQRGTSGVGDTQYF. J is TRBJ2-3 and V is TRBV4-3; 10 bases are shared with TRBD2. The CDR3 loop spans 17 amino acids. Germline V gene data show CDR1 as LGHNA and CDR2 as YSLEER. Trimming at V came to 2 bases and at J to 5 bases, leaving 10 bases not matched to a gene.

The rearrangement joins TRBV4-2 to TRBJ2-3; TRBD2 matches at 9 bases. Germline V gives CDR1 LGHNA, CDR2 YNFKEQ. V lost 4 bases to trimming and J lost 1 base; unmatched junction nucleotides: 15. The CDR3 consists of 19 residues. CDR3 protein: CASSPRLADPGGGTDTQYF. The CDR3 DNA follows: TGTGCCAGCAGCCCACGACTAGCGGACCCCGGGGGGGGCACAGATACGCAGTATTTT.

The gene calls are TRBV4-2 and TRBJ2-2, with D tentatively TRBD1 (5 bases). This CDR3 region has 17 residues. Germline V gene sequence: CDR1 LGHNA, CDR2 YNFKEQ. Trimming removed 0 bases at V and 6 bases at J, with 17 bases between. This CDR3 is CASSQDDAGYFPGELFF. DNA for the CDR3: TGTGCCAGCAGCCAAGATGATGCAGGGTATTTTCCCGGGGAGCTGTTTTTT.

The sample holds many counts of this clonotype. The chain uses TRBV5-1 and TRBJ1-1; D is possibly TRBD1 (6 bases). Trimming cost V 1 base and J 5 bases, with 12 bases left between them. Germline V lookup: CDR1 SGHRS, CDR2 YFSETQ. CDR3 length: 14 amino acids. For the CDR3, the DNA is TGCGCCAGCAGCTTGTTACAGGGTTCTACTGAAGCTTTCTTT. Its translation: CASSLLQGSTEAFF.

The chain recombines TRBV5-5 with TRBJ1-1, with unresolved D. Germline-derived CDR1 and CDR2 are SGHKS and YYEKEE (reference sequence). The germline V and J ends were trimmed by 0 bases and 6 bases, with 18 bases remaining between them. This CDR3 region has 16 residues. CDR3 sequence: CASSLASVAKGAEAFF. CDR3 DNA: TGTGCCAGCAGCTTGGCCTCGGTAGCGAAGGGCGCTGAAGCTTTCTTT.